This T cell receptor (beta chain) originates from a study of blood T cell repertoires in COVID-19. For the study at large: Italy, Spain and the United States were the sources of the convalescent and acute COVID-19 samples. PBMCs, B-cell-depleted T cells, or T cells were the source of the cDNA or gDNA that made up the material.

Original data processing: From reference gene primer amplification, estimates of nucleated cell counts were derived. The protocol was immunoSEQ multiplex PCR, while the TCRdb copy is restricted to in-frame clones and leaves out a portion. Clone size and V and J calls were adopted from that table, with D and trimming inferred from the DNA. The repertoire holds about 73,000 clones, approximately 82% seen once, with around 5% in the top ten. The CDR3 spans 16 residues. V was pared by 4 bases and J by 5 bases, with 13 bases of the junction left unmatched. The germline V gene has CDR1 MNHEY and CDR2 SVGAGI.

The sequence was obtained from a man between 45 and 60 years old with active COVID-19. The specimen was peripheral blood. The chain carries TRBV6-5 and TRBJ2-7; 8 nucleotides match TRBD2. CDR3 in amino acids: CASSSPRGAKINEQYF. The CDR3 DNA reads as TGTGCCAGCAGTTCCCCGCGGGGGGCCAAGATTAACGAGCAGTACTTC.